The sequence of this T cell receptor (beta chain) was determined in a study of graft-versus-host responses after intestinal transplantation. On the study more broadly: Anti-thymocyte globulin induction preceded around 3 years of tacrolimus and steroid maintenance in all recipients. Study-level results: Within allografts, high graft-versus-host to host-versus-graft clonal ratios were seen among patients with graft-donor T cell macrochimerism. The recipient marrow held GvH clones, and some of them showed up first in ileum or blood.

The table came from immunoSEQ multiplex PCR; TCRdb's copy has only in-frame clones and leaves some out. Among 100,000 or so clones listed, 80% to 95% were seen once. About this clone: Its specificity is unknown.

Sequencing used unstimulated CD4+ T cells sorted from spleen or lymph node cells, obtained before intestinal transplant. This TCR derives from a human donor who received an intestinal transplant.

CDR3 in DNA: TGTGCCTGGACCCCCTTTATAACTAGCTACGAGCAGTACTTC. This encodes CAWTPFITSYEQYF. This rearrangement joins TRBV30 to TRBJ2-7; TRBD2 might be the D (5 bases). Trimming cost V 4 bases and J 3 bases, with 16 bases left between them. The CDR3 covers 14 residues. Per germline, CDR1 GTSNPN and CDR2 SVGIG (reference sequence).